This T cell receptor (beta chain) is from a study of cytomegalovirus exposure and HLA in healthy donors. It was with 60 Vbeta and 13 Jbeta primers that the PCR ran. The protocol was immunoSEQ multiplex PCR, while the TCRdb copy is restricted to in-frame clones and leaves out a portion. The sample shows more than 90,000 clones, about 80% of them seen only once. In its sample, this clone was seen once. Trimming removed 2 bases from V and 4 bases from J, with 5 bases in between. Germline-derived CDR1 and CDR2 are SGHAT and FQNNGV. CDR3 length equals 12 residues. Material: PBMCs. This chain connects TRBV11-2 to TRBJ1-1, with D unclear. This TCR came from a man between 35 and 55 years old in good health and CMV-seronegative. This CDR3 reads CASSLFVTEAFF. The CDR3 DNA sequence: TGTGCCAGCAGCTTATTCGTCACTGAAGCTTTCTTT.